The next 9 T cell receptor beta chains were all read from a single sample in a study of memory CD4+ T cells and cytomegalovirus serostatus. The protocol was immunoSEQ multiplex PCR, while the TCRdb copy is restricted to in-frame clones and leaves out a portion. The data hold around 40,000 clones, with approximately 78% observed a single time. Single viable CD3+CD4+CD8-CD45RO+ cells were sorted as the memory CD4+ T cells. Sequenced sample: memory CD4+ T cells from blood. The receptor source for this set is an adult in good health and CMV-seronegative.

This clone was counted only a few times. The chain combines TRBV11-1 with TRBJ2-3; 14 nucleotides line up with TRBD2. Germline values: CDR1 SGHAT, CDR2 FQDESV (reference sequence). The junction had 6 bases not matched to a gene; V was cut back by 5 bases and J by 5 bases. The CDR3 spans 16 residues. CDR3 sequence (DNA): TGTGCCAGCAGCCCTGGGACTAGCGGGGGAGGAGATACGCAGTATTTT. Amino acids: CASSPGTSGGGDTQYF.

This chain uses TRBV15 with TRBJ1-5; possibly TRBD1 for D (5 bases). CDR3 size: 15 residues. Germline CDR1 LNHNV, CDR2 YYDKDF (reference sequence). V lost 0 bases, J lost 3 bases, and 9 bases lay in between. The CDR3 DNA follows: TGTGCCACCAGCAGAGATCCAGGGAACAATCAGCCCCAGCATTTT. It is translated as CATSRDPGNNQPQHF.

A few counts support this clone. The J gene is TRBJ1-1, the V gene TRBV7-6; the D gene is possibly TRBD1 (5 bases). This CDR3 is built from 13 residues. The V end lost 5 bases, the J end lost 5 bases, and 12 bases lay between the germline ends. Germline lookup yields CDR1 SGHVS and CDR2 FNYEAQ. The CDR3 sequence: CASSLPEGTEAFF. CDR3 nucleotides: TGTGCCAGCAGCCTCCCTGAGGGGACTGAAGCTTTCTTT. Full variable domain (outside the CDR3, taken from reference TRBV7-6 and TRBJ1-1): GAGVSQSPRYKVTKRGQDVALRCDPISGHVSLYWYRQALGQGPEFLTYFNYEAQQDKSGLPNDRFSAERPEGSISTLTIQRTEQRDSAMYRCASSLPEGTEAFFGQGTRLTVV.

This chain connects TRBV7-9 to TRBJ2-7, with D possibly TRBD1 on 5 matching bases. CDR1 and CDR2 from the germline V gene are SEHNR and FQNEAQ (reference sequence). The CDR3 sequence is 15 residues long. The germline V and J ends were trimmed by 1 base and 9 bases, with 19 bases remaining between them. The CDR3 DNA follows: TGTGCCAGCAGCTTAGGGGGCACCCTCAGTGGTGGGCAGTACTTC. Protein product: CASSLGGTLSGGQYF.

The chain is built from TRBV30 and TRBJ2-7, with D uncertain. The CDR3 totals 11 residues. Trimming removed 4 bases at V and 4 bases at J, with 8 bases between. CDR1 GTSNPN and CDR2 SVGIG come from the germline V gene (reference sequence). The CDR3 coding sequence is TGTGCCTGGAAGAGAATTTACGAGCAGTACTTC. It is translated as CAWKRIYEQYF.

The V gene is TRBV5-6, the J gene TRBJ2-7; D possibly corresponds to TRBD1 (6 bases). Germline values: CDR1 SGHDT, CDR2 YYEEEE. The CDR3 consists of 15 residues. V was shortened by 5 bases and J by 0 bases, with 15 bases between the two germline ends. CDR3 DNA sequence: TGTGCCAGCAGTTATGACAGGACGATCTCCTACGAGCAGTACTTC. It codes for CASSYDRTISYEQYF. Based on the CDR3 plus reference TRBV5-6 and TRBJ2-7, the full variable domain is DAGVTQSPTHLIKTRGQQVTLRCSPKSGHDTVSWYQQALGQGPQFIFQYYEEEERQRGNFPDRFSGHQFPNYSSELNVNALLLGDSALYLCASSYDRTISYEQYFGPGTRLTVT.

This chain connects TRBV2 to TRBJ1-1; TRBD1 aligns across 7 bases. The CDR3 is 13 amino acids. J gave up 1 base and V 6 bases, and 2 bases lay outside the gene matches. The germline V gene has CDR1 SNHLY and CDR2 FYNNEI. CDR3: CASRQGWNTEAFF. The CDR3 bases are TGTGCCAGCAGACAGGGGTGGAACACTGAAGCTTTCTTT.

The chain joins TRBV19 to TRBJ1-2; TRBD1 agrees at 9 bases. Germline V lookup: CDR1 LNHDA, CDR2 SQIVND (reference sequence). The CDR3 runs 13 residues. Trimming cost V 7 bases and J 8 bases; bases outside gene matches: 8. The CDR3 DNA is TGTGCCAGTACCCCACAGGGGGCAGAAGGCTACACCTTC. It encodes CASTPQGAEGYTF.

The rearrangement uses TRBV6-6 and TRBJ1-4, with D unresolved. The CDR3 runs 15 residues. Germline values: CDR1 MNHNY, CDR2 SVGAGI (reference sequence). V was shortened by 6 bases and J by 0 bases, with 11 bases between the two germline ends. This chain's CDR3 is CASSSPISTNEKLFF. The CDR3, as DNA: TGTGCCAGCAGCTCCCCTATCTCAACTAATGAAAAACTGTTTTTT.